This entry is about one T cell receptor (beta chain). The data belong to a study of blood T cell repertoires in COVID-19. About the research overall: Samples came from the United States, Italy and Spain, spanning acute and convalescent COVID-19. T cells, B-cell-depleted T cells, or PBMCs provided the cDNA or gDNA that served as material.

Under the authors' procedure: The assay estimated nucleated cells by amplifying reference gene primers. The data were produced by immunoSEQ multiplex PCR, yet TCRdb's version contains in-frame clones alone and is incomplete. V, J and clone size reflect that table, while D and trimming were determined from the DNA. The profile covers about 120,000 clones, with 81% appearing a single time and around 9.3% taken by the ten largest. The CDR3 contains 12 residues. The germline V gene encodes CDR1 SGHDT and CDR2 YYEEEE. Trimming took 2 bases from V and 11 from J, leaving 8 bases between them. Specimen: peripheral blood. The chain links TRBV5-6 to TRBJ1-6, with D uncertain. The receptor was derived from a human donor in a cohort sampled during active COVID-19. The CDR3 DNA is TGTGCCAGCAGCTTTATTCGTCCACCCCTCCACTTT. This encodes CASSFIRPPLHF. The variable domain in full, with the rest retrieved from reference TRBV5-6 and TRBJ1-6, is DAGVTQSPTHLIKTRGQQVTLRCSPKSGHDTVSWYQQALGQGPQFIFQYYEEEERQRGNFPDRFSGHQFPNYSSELNVNALLLGDSALYLCASSFIRPPLHFGNGTRLTVT.